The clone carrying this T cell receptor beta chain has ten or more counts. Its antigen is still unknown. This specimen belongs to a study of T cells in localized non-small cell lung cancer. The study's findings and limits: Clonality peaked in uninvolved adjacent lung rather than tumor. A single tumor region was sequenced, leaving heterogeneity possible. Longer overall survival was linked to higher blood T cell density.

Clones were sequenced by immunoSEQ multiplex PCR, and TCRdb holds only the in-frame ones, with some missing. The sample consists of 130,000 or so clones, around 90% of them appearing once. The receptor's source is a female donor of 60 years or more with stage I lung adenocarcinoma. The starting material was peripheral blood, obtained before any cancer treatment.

The CDR3: CASSRVRNEKLFF. The CDR3 DNA follows: TGTGCCAGTAGTAGGGTGCGGAATGAAAAACTGTTTTTT. The chain has TRBV19 and TRBJ1-4; no clear D. Germline values: CDR1 LNHDA, CDR2 SQIVND (reference sequence). The CDR3 extends over 13 amino acids. The germline V and J ends were trimmed by 4 bases and 5 bases, with 8 bases remaining between them.